This T cell receptor beta chain was documented in a study of CD8+ T cells in alopecia areata. The treatment denotes: oral pan-JAK inhibitor, 5-10 mg twice daily. This clone has more than one count but fewer than ten. Its antigen is unidentified. Extracted from the samples, RNA was reverse transcribed into cDNA to serve as the sequencing template. Sequencing used immunoSEQ multiplex PCR; TCRdb keeps in-frame clones, though not all of them. Of approximately 210,000 clones listed, under 70% were seen once; the top ten hold more than 1%. Overall study findings and caveats: With tofacitinib ongoing, many expanded lesional clones persisted in both scalp and blood.

The TCR comes from a human donor with alopecia areata. The sequencing here drew on CD4+ T cells sorted from blood, taken around week 44, from a patient treated with tofacitinib.

The CDR3 sequence: CSAYRSDEQYF. For the CDR3, the DNA is TGCAGTGCTTACAGGTCCGACGAGCAGTACTTC. V and J are TRBV20-1 and TRBJ2-7; D is possibly TRBD1 (5 bases). CDR1 is DFQATT, CDR2 SNEGSKA, per germline (reference sequence). V was trimmed by 5 bases and J by 5 bases, leaving 10 bases between them. The CDR3 sequence is 11 residues long.